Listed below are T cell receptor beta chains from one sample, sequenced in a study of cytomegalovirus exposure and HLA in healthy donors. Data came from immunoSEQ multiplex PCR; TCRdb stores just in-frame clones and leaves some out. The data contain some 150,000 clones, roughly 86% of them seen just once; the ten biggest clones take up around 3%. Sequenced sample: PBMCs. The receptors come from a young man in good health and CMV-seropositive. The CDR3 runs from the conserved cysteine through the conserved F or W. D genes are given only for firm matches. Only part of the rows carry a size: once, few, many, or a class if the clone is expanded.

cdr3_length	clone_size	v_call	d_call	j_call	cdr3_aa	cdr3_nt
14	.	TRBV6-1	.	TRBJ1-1	CASRYRDSNTEAFF	TGTGCCAGCAGGTACCGGGACTCGAACACTGAAGCTTTCTTT
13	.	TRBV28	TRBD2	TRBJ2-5	CASSSLAEETQYF	TGTGCCAGCAGCAGTCTAGCGGAAGAGACCCAGTACTTC
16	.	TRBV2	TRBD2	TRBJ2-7	CASSEARLAETYEQYF	TGTGCCAGCAGTGAAGCGAGACTAGCGGAGACATACGAGCAGTACTTC
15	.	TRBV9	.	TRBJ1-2	CASIRVEEANYGYTF	TGTGCCAGCATCCGGGTAGAGGAAGCTAACTATGGCTACACCTTC
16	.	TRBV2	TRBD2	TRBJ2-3	CASSQVAGGPSDTQYF	TGTGCCAGCAGTCAAGTAGCGGGAGGGCCGTCAGATACGCAGTATTTT
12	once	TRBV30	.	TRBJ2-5	CAWSRRRETQYF	TGTGCCTGGAGTCGGCGCAGGGAGACCCAGTACTTC
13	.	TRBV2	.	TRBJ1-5	CASSGSLNQPQHF	TGTGCCAGCAGCGGGAGCCTCAATCAGCCCCAGCATTTT
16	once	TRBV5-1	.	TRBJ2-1	CASSAGIGGVDNEQFF	TGCGCCAGCAGCGCTGGGATAGGAGGAGTTGACAATGAGCAGTTCTTC
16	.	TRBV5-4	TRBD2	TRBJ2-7	CASRPAAGGTSGEQYF	TGTGCCAGCAGACCGGCGGCGGGAGGAACCTCGGGCGAGCAGTACTTC
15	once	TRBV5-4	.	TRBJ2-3	CASSSLGNVTDTQYF	TGTGCCAGCAGCTCACTAGGGAACGTCACAGATACGCAGTATTTT
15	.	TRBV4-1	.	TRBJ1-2	CASSQFFGGSGGYTF	TGCGCCAGCAGCCAATTTTTCGGGGGATCGGGTGGCTACACCTTC